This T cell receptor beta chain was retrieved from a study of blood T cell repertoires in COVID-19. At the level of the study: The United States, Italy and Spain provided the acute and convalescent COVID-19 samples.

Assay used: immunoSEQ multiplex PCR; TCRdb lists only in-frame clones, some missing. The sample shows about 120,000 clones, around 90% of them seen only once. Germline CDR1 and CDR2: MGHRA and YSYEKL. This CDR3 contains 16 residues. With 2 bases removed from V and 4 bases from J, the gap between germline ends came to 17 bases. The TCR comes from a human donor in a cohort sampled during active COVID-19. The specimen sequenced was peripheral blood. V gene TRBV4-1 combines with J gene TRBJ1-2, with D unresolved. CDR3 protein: CASSQRDGIVGYGYTF. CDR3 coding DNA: TGCGCCAGCAGCCAACGTGACGGGATAGTGGGCTATGGCTACACCTTC.